The TCR beta chain under discussion was sequenced for a study of cytomegalovirus exposure and HLA in healthy donors. Notes on the study in general: Researchers counted 164 TCR beta chains as cytomegalovirus-associated. In a later analysis, donors in an Asian-associated ancestry cluster reportedly had fewer N-insertions in productive TCRs than the cohort mean.

PCR amplification relied on 60 Vbeta primers (plus 13 Jbeta primers). The data were produced by immunoSEQ multiplex PCR, yet TCRdb's version contains in-frame clones alone and is incomplete. The repertoire holds approximately 71,000 clones, with 72% as singletons. As concerns this clone: Its specificity is unknown.

The V gene's germline CDR1 is SGHNT and CDR2 YENEEA. V was cut by 8 bases and J by 0 bases, with 8 bases left in between. The CDR3 runs 13 residues. Each donor was healthy, and each was a bone marrow donor. The rearrangement uses TRBV11-3 and TRBJ1-3; no definite D call. Sequencing was done on a sample of PBMCs. The sequence derives from a woman in her thirties or forties in good health and CMV-seropositive. The CDR3 region has the DNA TGTGCCAGCTCCTCACTCTCTGGAAACACCATATATTTT. Encoded protein: CASSSLSGNTIYF.